This passage covers 21 T cell receptor beta chains from one sample sequenced in a study of low-dose radiotherapy and immunotherapy resistance in tumors. TRAV- and TRBV-specific primers, spanning alpha and beta chains, primed first-strand cDNA. With a constant-region primer and a V-primer adapter, TCRs were subjected to 20 PCR cycles of amplification. MiXCR, applied by TCRdb to the reads, yields one record per CDR3 protein. The profile shows about 9,800 distinct CDR3 sequences, around 74% of them singletons. The source of these receptors is a human donor with advanced metastatic prostate, ovarian, gallbladder or colorectal cancer (not recorded which). This table probably holds off-target reads from a library built for another chain.

The chain joins TRBV28 to TRBJ2-1; D is undetermined. Germline loops: CDR1 MDHEN, CDR2 SYDVKM. V was shortened by 3 bases and J by 6 bases, with 9 bases between the two germline ends. The CDR3 spans 13 residues. DNA for the CDR3: TGTGCCAGCAGTTTGCCGACCCTCAATGAGCAGTTCTTC. Translating it yields CASSLPTLNEQFF.

The rearrangement links TRBV12-3 or TRBV12-4 to TRBJ2-7, with 8 bases fitting TRBD1. V dropped 5 bases and J dropped 1; count of bases not matched to a gene: 4. The CDR3 is 14 amino acids. The CDR3 sequence: CASSTGQGSYEQYF. The CDR3 region has the DNA TGTGCCAGCAGTACTGGACAGGGATCCTACGAGCAGTACTTC.

V usage is TRBV19 and J usage is TRBJ2-3, with 7 bases lining up with TRBD1. V was clipped by 7 bases and J by 3 bases; unmatched bases: 10. This CDR3 comprises 15 residues. Germline V gene data show CDR1 as LNHDA and CDR2 as SQIVND (reference sequence). The CDR3, as DNA: TGTGCCAGTACCCAGACAGGGACGGGGACAGATACGCAGTATTTT. Translating gives CASTQTGTGTDTQYF.

V is TRBV29-1 and J is TRBJ2-2; 10 nucleotides line up with TRBD1. Germline CDR1 reads SQVTM; CDR2 reads ANQGSEA. V lost 5 bases, J lost 5 bases, and 2 bases stayed unmatched. CDR3 length: 13 amino acids. CDR3 in DNA: TGCAGCGTTCGGACAGGGGGGACCGGGGAGCTGTTTTTT. Encoded protein: CSVRTGGTGELFF.

V usage is TRBV28 and J usage is TRBJ2-7; D remains ambiguous. The germline gives CDR1 MDHEN, CDR2 SYDVKM. CDR3 size: 13 residues. Between the trimmed V and J ends, which lost 3 bases and 2 bases, there was a span of 8 bases. CDR3 bases: TGTGCCAGCAGTTTGCCCCTGACCTACGAGCAGTACTTC. It codes for CASSLPLTYEQYF.

The chain combines TRBV12-3 or TRBV12-4 with TRBJ1-2; maybe TRBD1 (6 bases). There are 16 residues in the CDR3. The V and J ends lost 7 bases and 0 bases respectively, with 18 bases between them. CDR3 in DNA: TGTGCCAGCAAACCGGGACAAGAATACTCTAACTATGGCTACACCTTC. This codes for CASKPGQEYSNYGYTF.

The V and J genes are TRBV28 and TRBJ2-4, with D hard to call. The CDR3 length is 16 residues. V was shortened by 4 bases and J by 1 base, with 14 bases between the two germline ends. The germline V gene has CDR1 MDHEN and CDR2 SYDVKM. The CDR3 protein is CASSSTRSTAKNIQYF. The CDR3 region has the DNA TGTGCCAGCAGTTCAACCAGGTCTACGGCCAAAAACATTCAGTACTTC.

In this sample, this clonotype turned up a few times. V usage is TRBV2 and J usage is TRBJ1-5; D gene ambiguous. Germline values: CDR1 SNHLY, CDR2 FYNNEI. Trimming stripped 7 bases from V and 6 bases from J, with 16 bases between. This CDR3 is 14 amino acids long. CDR3 amino acids: CASMSGRAGQPQHF. The CDR3 DNA reads TGTGCCAGCATGTCCGGCCGAGCAGGTCAGCCCCAGCATTTT.

The table lists this clonotype with a count of one. The chain is built from TRBV28 and TRBJ1-4, with D tentatively TRBD1 (6 bases). The CDR3 has 14 residues. The V gene lost 2 bases and the J gene lost 5 bases, with 9 bases spanning the gap. The germline V gene encodes CDR1 MDHEN and CDR2 SYDVKM. The chain's CDR3 is CASSLQQGNEKLFF. The CDR3 bases are TGTGCCAGCAGTTTACAACAGGGAAATGAAAAACTGTTTTTT.

This clonotype was picked up a small number of times. The CDR3 DNA reads as TGCAGTGCTATGCTGAGGGACTACACCTACAATGAGCAGTTCTTC. It encodes CSAMLRDYTYNEQFF. V and J are TRBV20-1 and TRBJ2-1; 7 positions agree with TRBD2. The CDR3 extends over 15 amino acids. J was trimmed by 2 bases and V by 4 bases; bases with no gene match: 8. The germline gives CDR1 DFQATT, CDR2 SNEGSKA (reference sequence).

V gene TRBV4-1 combines with J gene TRBJ2-3, with a tentative D call TRBD2 (5 bases). There are 13 residues in the CDR3. Trimming took 0 bases from V and 5 from J, leaving 6 bases between them. Germline V lookup: CDR1 MGHRA, CDR2 YSYEKL. In DNA, the CDR3 is TGCGCCAGCAGCCAAGATCGGGGAGATACGCAGTATTTT. Residues: CASSQDRGDTQYF.

The chain carries TRBV6-6 and TRBJ2-6; D is perhaps TRBD2 (5 bases). From germline, CDR1 is MNHNY and CDR2 SVGAGI (reference sequence). V lost 5 bases and J 4 bases, leaving 24 bases between the germline ends. This CDR3 has 19 amino acids. The CDR3 nucleotides read TGTGCCAGCAGTCCCATCAACGGCCGGGGAAGAGCGGGGGCCAACGTCCTGACTTTC. It specifies CASSPINGRGRAGANVLTF.

V gene TRBV7-2 combines with J gene TRBJ2-1; TRBD2 aligns across 11 bases. The germline V gene encodes CDR1 SGHTA and CDR2 FQGNSA. CDR3 length: 18 amino acids. Trimming removed 1 base from V and 10 bases from J; junction bases left unmatched: 15. CDR3 sequence reads: CASSLGPLAGGQFKEQFF. The CDR3 DNA follows: TGTGCCAGCAGCTTAGGACCCTTAGCGGGAGGGCAGTTTAAGGAGCAGTTCTTC.

In its sample, this clonotype was seen once. The J gene is TRBJ2-2, the V gene TRBV6-8; 7 bases match TRBD2. Germline lookup yields CDR1 MNHGY and CDR2 SAAAGT. Germline trimming cut 9 bases from V and 4 bases from J; bases unmatched to any gene: 11. The CDR3 totals 15 residues. The CDR3 is CARSRLAGVTGELFF. The CDR3 coding sequence is TGTGCCAGATCTCGACTAGCCGGGGTCACCGGGGAGCTGTTTTTT.

The V call is TRBV12-5, the J call TRBJ1-1; D is undetermined. Between the trimmed V and J ends, which lost 3 bases and 8 bases, there was a span of 10 bases. CDR3 length equals 12 residues. Germline V lookup: CDR1 LGHNT, CDR2 FRNRAP. The chain's CDR3 is CASGFGRTEAFF. CDR3 DNA sequence: TGTGCTAGTGGTTTTGGCCGTACGGAAGCTTTCTTT. Drawing the rest from reference TRBV12-5 and TRBJ1-1, the complete variable domain is DARVTQTPRHKVTEMGQEVTMRCQPILGHNTVFWYRQTMMQGLELLAYFRNRAPLDDSGMPKDRFSAEMPDATLATLKIQPSEPRDSAVYFCASGFGRTEAFFGQGTRLTVV.

V gene TRBV29-1 combines with J gene TRBJ2-1, with D possibly matching TRBD2 (5 bases). Germline V CDR1 and CDR2: SQVTM, ANQGSEA. The V end was cut by 7 bases, the J end by 10 bases, with 17 bases between. This CDR3 spans 12 amino acids. CDR3 protein: CSDTGSTEEQFF. CDR3 coding DNA: TGCAGCGATACGGGGTCGACGGAGGAGCAGTTCTTC.

This sequence joins TRBV4-2 and TRBJ1-2; D remains ambiguous. Looked up from germline, CDR1 is LGHNA and CDR2 is YNFKEQ. CDR3 size: 15 residues. The V and J ends lost 0 bases and 5 bases respectively, with 13 bases between them. This CDR3 is CASSQDRAARYGYTF. The CDR3 nucleotides are TGTGCCAGCAGCCAAGATAGGGCCGCCCGGTATGGCTACACCTTC.

In nucleotides, the CDR3 is TGTGCCAGCAGCTCCCCCGGGAGGTCGAGGGAAGAGACCCAGTACTTC. It is translated as CASSSPGRSREETQYF. The gene calls are TRBV28 and TRBJ2-5; TRBD2 matches 7 bases. CDR1 is MDHEN, CDR2 SYDVKM, per germline. Unmatched junction bases numbered 13, after V lost 6 bases and J lost 3 bases. The CDR3 loop spans 16 amino acids.

CDR3 coding DNA: TGTGCCAGCAGTTTAGGGCAGGGGCTCTACGAGCAGTACTTC. This translates into CASSLGQGLYEQYF. The V gene is TRBV12-3 or TRBV12-4, the J gene TRBJ2-7; possible D gene TRBD1, 6 bases. The V end was cut by 1 base, the J end by 3 bases, with 10 bases between. The length of the CDR3 is 14 residues.

J is TRBJ2-5 and V is TRBV20-1; D is undetermined. There are 14 residues in the CDR3. With 3 bases removed from V and 5 bases from J, the gap between germline ends came to 16 bases. Germline loops: CDR1 DFQATT, CDR2 SNEGSKA (reference sequence). The CDR3 DNA sequence: TGCAGTGCTAGTGGATTAGCATTAGGGGAGACCCAGTACTTC. Residues: CSASGLALGETQYF.

The J gene is TRBJ2-1, the V gene TRBV2, with unresolved D. V gave up 6 bases and J gave up 2 bases, with 11 bases separating them. Germline-derived CDR1 and CDR2 are SNHLY and FYNNEI. The CDR3 has 14 residues. CDR3 in amino acids: CASSRQRTYNEQFF. The CDR3 coding sequence is TGTGCCAGCAGCCGACAAAGGACCTACAATGAGCAGTTCTTC.